These 10 T cell receptor beta chains originate from one sample sequenced in a study of T cell changes during pregnancy in multiple sclerosis. Assay: immunoSEQ multiplex PCR; the TCRdb copy retains only in-frame clones and omits some. This sample has about 44,000 clones; roughly 96% occur once, and the top ten carry roughly 0.8%. The sample was peripheral blood, taken in the second trimester of pregnancy. The receptors stem from a female donor with multiple sclerosis, enrolled in a pregnancy study.

This chain uses TRBV4-3 with TRBJ1-4; TRBD1 is a possible D gene (6 bases). Trimming shortened V by 3 bases and J by 3 bases, and 14 bases separated the two germline ends. This CDR3 is 16 amino acids long. Germline loops: CDR1 LGHNA, CDR2 YSLEER. The CDR3: CASSQDYRVANEKLFF. The CDR3 DNA reads as TGCGCCAGCAGCCAGGATTACAGGGTTGCTAATGAAAAACTGTTTTTT.

This chain joins TRBV9 and TRBJ2-1; 7 nucleotides match TRBD2. Trimming cost V 1 base and J 4 bases; bases outside gene matches: 8. CDR1 and CDR2 (germline): SGDLS, YYNGEE. The CDR3 sequence is 16 residues long. CDR3 nucleotide sequence: TGTGCCAGCAGCGTATATTACGCGGGAGCTTACAATGAGCAGTTCTTC. Its protein is CASSVYYAGAYNEQFF.

The chain joins TRBV19 to TRBJ1-1; the D gene is possibly TRBD1 (5 bases). V lost 1 base, J lost 4 bases, and 10 bases lay in between. Per the germline V gene, CDR1 is LNHDA and CDR2 is SQIVND (reference sequence). The length of the CDR3 is 14 residues. CDR3 in DNA: TGTGCCAGTAGTATAGTGGGAGGGACCACTGAAGCTTTCTTT. Protein sequence: CASSIVGGTTEAFF.

The chain is built from TRBV4-1 and TRBJ2-2, with TRBD2 matching 7 bases. This CDR3 comprises 17 residues. Germline loops: CDR1 MGHRA, CDR2 YSYEKL. V was pared by 5 bases and J by 10 bases, with 19 bases of the junction left unmatched. The CDR3 DNA follows: TGCGCCAGCAGCATACCCCTAGGCAAGCGGGGTCAGGAGGAGCTGTTTTTT. It yields the protein CASSIPLGKRGQEELFF.

This chain uses TRBV15 with TRBJ1-2, with unresolved D. In germline, CDR1 is LNHNV, CDR2 YYDKDF (reference sequence). The CDR3 covers 13 residues. The ends were cut back, 5 bases at V and 4 bases at J, with 11 bases in the middle. The CDR3 sequence: CATSGGSSYGYTF. The CDR3 DNA reads TGTGCCACCAGCGGCGGATCTTCCTATGGCTACACCTTC.

The rearrangement joins TRBV7-3 to TRBJ2-5; the D gene is possibly TRBD2 (6 bases). Germline V gives CDR1 SGHTA, CDR2 FQGTGA. V was pared by 0 bases and J by 7 bases, with 6 bases between. CDR3 length: 12 amino acids. In DNA form, the CDR3 reads TGTGCCAGCAGCTTAACGGAGGGGACCCAGTACTTC. This sequence encodes CASSLTEGTQYF.

This chain joins TRBV20-1 and TRBJ1-1; D may be TRBD1 (5 bases). The CDR3 consists of 11 residues. Trimming took off 4 bases at V and 7 bases at J, with 10 bases between the two ends. The germline CDR1 and CDR2 sequences are DFQATT and SNEGSKA (reference sequence). CDR3 DNA: TGCAGTGCTACGGGAGGGGATGAAGCTTTCTTT. Its protein product is CSATGGDEAFF.

V gene TRBV10-3 combines with J gene TRBJ2-2; 12 nucleotides line up with TRBD2. The junction had 11 bases not matched to a gene; V was cut back by 10 bases and J by 5 bases. CDR3 length: 16 amino acids. Germline V gene sequence: CDR1 ENHRY, CDR2 SYGVKD. CDR3: CATSEGLAGFTGELFF. DNA for the CDR3: TGTGCCACATCCGAGGGACTAGCGGGCTTTACCGGGGAGCTGTTTTTT.

This chain joins TRBV28 and TRBJ2-3; 9 nucleotides line up with TRBD1. Losses at the gene ends were 3 bases for V and 1 base for J; bases not matched to a gene: 2. CDR3 length: 15 amino acids. Looked up from germline, CDR1 is MDHEN and CDR2 is SYDVKM. The CDR3 region has the DNA TGTGCCAGCAGTTTCAGGACAGGGGGCACAGATACGCAGTATTTT. Residues: CASSFRTGGTDTQYF.

This chain joins TRBV28 and TRBJ1-1; perhaps TRBD1 as D (5 bases). Germline lookup yields CDR1 MDHEN and CDR2 SYDVKM. The CDR3 contains 15 residues. The ends were cut back, 6 bases at V and 1 base at J, with 15 bases in the middle. This CDR3 is CASSHGGDGNTEAFF. In DNA, the CDR3 is TGTGCCAGCAGCCACGGGGGGGACGGGAACACTGAAGCTTTCTTT. Combining the CDR3 with reference TRBV28 and TRBJ1-1 gives the whole variable domain DVKVTQSSRYLVKRTGEKVFLECVQDMDHENMFWYRQDPGLGLRLIYFSYDVKMKEKGDIPEGYSVSREKKERFSLILESASTNQTSMYLCASSHGGDGNTEAFFGQGTRLTVV.